What follows are 21 T cell receptor beta chains derived from one specimen sequenced in a study of blood T cell repertoires in COVID-19. The data were produced by immunoSEQ multiplex PCR, yet TCRdb's version contains in-frame clones alone and is incomplete. The sample includes 250,000 or so clones, approximately 88% seen only once; the top ten take under 2.5%. The sequencing sample was made of PBMCs or T cells enriched from blood (not recorded which). The receptors shown here come from a woman between 40 and 55 years old with acute COVID-19.

V usage is TRBV19 and J usage is TRBJ1-2; tentatively, D is TRBD1 (5 bases). The ends were cut back, 0 bases at V and 6 bases at J, with 8 bases in the middle. Germline-derived CDR1 and CDR2 are LNHDA and SQIVND (reference sequence). The CDR3 is 13 amino acids. DNA for the CDR3: TGTGCCAGTAGTATAGACAGGGTCCATGGCTACACCTTC. This codes for CASSIDRVHGYTF.

The chain has TRBV30 and TRBJ2-2, with D unresolved. The CDR3 loop spans 12 amino acids. V lost 2 bases and J lost 1, with 2 bases in between. The V gene's germline CDR1 is GTSNPN and CDR2 SVGIG (reference sequence). CDR3 protein: CAWSRNTGELFF. The CDR3 region has the DNA TGTGCCTGGAGTCGGAACACCGGGGAGCTGTTTTTT.

The chain has TRBV10-3 and TRBJ1-1; D remains ambiguous. The germline V gene has CDR1 ENHRY and CDR2 SYGVKD. V lost 3 bases and J lost 3, with 5 bases in between. There are 12 residues in the CDR3. The CDR3 reads CAISDPYTEAFF. CDR3 DNA: TGTGCCATCAGTGATCCCTACACTGAAGCTTTCTTT.

This chain connects TRBV29-1 to TRBJ1-5, with TRBD1 matching 9 bases. Germline lookup yields CDR1 SQVTM and CDR2 ANQGSEA. V dropped 4 bases and J dropped 7; count of bases not matched to a gene: 5. The CDR3 has 13 amino acids. CDR3: CSVGNGTGQPQHF. In nucleotides, the CDR3 is TGCAGCGTTGGTAACGGGACAGGGCAGCCCCAGCATTTT.

CDR3 region: CASSTSRDNHSPLHF. The CDR3 nucleotides are TGTGCCAGTAGTACTTCTCGGGACAATCATTCACCCCTCCACTTT. This chain joins TRBV19 and TRBJ1-6, with a tentative D call TRBD1 (6 bases). V lost 4 bases and J lost 8, with 15 bases in between. The CDR3 extends over 15 amino acids. Germline V lookup: CDR1 LNHDA, CDR2 SQIVND (reference sequence).

The CDR3 nucleotides read TGTGCCAGCAGCCCCAGGACAGGGGCCCCGGGAAAACTGTTTTTT. Protein product: CASSPRTGAPGKLFF. This rearrangement joins TRBV7-9 to TRBJ1-4; the match to TRBD1 covers 9 bases. Germline V gene sequence: CDR1 SEHNR, CDR2 FQNEAQ (reference sequence). The CDR3 sequence is 15 residues long. V trimming: 5 bases; J trimming: 10 bases; junction bases outside the gene matches: 11.

The chain couples TRBV29-1 to TRBJ1-1; weak D call: TRBD1 (6 bases). Per germline, CDR1 SQVTM and CDR2 ANQGSEA. The CDR3 is 13 residues long. Trimming took off 4 bases at V and 4 bases at J, with 13 bases between the two ends. CDR3 residues: CSVARGPGTEAFF. The CDR3 DNA follows: TGCAGCGTTGCCAGGGGCCCCGGCACTGAAGCTTTCTTT.

This sequence joins TRBV5-1 and TRBJ1-3; TRBD1 agrees at 7 bases. V trimming: 0 bases; J trimming: 2 bases; junction bases outside the gene matches: 5. The CDR3 has 16 amino acids. Germline V lookup: CDR1 SGHRS, CDR2 YFSETQ. This CDR3 reads CASSLGRGTAGNTIYF. The CDR3 DNA reads TGCGCCAGCAGCTTGGGTCGTGGGACAGCTGGAAACACCATATATTTT.

The chain is built from TRBV20-1 and TRBJ2-1; a weak D match, TRBD1 (5 bases). The CDR3 spans 11 residues. CDR1 is DFQATT and CDR2 is SNEGSKA in the germline V gene (reference sequence). V dropped 4 bases and J dropped 10 bases, with 11 bases sitting between them. DNA for the CDR3: TGCAGTGCTACTCAGGGCTTAGAGCAGTTCTTC. It is translated as CSATQGLEQFF.

J is TRBJ2-7 and V is TRBV19; maybe TRBD2 (6 bases). This CDR3 is 15 amino acids long. CDR1 and CDR2 (germline): LNHDA, SQIVND (reference sequence). V was clipped by 7 bases and J by 2 bases, with 18 bases between them. The CDR3: CASTLGGAPTYEQYF. Here the CDR3 DNA reads TGTGCCAGTACCCTCGGGGGTGCCCCGACCTACGAGCAGTACTTC.

V gene TRBV5-6 combines with J gene TRBJ1-2, with D possibly matching TRBD1 (5 bases). V was clipped by 0 bases and J by 7 bases, with 16 bases between them. The germline V gene has CDR1 SGHDT and CDR2 YYEEEE. The CDR3 is 15 amino acids. CDR3 loop: CASSLGFSTGFGYTF. CDR3 bases: TGTGCCAGCAGCTTGGGATTTTCAACAGGTTTTGGCTACACCTTC.

The chain has TRBV6-5 and TRBJ1-1; 7 bases are shared with TRBD1. With 6 bases clipped from V and 4 bases from J, the junction kept 5 bases outside the gene matches. The germline V gene encodes CDR1 MNHEY and CDR2 SVGAGI. This CDR3 contains 13 residues. The CDR3: CASRDRMGTEAFF. CDR3 coding DNA: TGTGCCAGCAGGGACAGGATGGGCACTGAAGCTTTCTTT.

The chain employs TRBV14 and TRBJ1-1; D is unresolved. V was shortened by 0 bases and J by 7 bases, with 21 bases between the two germline ends. The CDR3 is made up of 17 amino acids. CDR1 and CDR2 from the germline V gene are SGHDN and FVKESK. The CDR3 reads CASSQDVRPRPGGEAFF. Here the CDR3 DNA reads TGTGCCAGCAGCCAAGATGTGAGGCCGAGGCCTGGTGGTGAAGCTTTCTTT. The full variable domain, with the rest looked up from reference TRBV14 and TRBJ1-1, is EAGVTQFPSHSVIEKGQTVTLRCDPISGHDNLYWYRRVMGKEIKFLLHFVKESKQDESGMPNNRFLAERTGGTYSTLKVQPAELEDSGVYFCASSQDVRPRPGGEAFFGQGTRLTVV.

The CDR3 loop reads CASSLAAGQGNTEAFF. The CDR3 bases are TGTGCCAGCAGCTTAGCGGCGGGACAGGGGAACACTGAAGCTTTCTTT. The gene calls are TRBV11-3 and TRBJ1-1; 9 bases line up with TRBD1. The V gene's germline CDR1 is SGHNT and CDR2 YENEEA. The J segment lost 1 base and the V segment lost 1 base, leaving 4 bases of the junction unmatched. The CDR3 runs 16 residues.

The rearrangement uses TRBV6-6 and TRBJ2-5; D may be TRBD1 (6 bases). CDR1 is MNHNY and CDR2 is SVGAGI in the germline V gene (reference sequence). V lost 4 bases, J lost 4 bases, and 13 bases lay in between. The CDR3 extends over 14 amino acids. CDR3 DNA: TGTGCCAGCAGTTCCAGGGGTCCGACAGAGACCCAGTACTTC. This encodes CASSSRGPTETQYF.

V gene TRBV21-1 combines with J gene TRBJ1-3; TRBD1 reflects the table's D call only, with no check against the DNA. TRBV21-1 is classified as a pseudogene. The CDR3 spans 18 residues. CDR3 loop: CASIRDRGKLTTGNTIYF. In DNA, the CDR3 is TGTGCCAGCATCAGGGACAGGGGAAAACTTACTACTGGAAACACCATATATTTT.

The chain carries TRBV12-3 or TRBV12-4 and TRBJ1-2; D gene unclear. The V and J ends lost 3 bases and 8 bases respectively, with 10 bases between them. CDR3 length: 12 residues. CDR3 nucleotide sequence: TGTGCCAGCAGTTTTTCGGGCGGGGGCTACACCTTC. Protein product: CASSFSGGGYTF.

The chain is built from TRBV30 and TRBJ1-1, with a weak D call TRBD1 (6 bases). Trimming left V 0 bases short and J 4 bases short, with 9 bases between. Germline loops: CDR1 GTSNPN, CDR2 SVGIG (reference sequence). The CDR3 is 13 residues long. The CDR3 loop is CAWSVGRGTEAFF. CDR3 sequence (DNA): TGTGCCTGGAGTGTCGGCAGGGGCACTGAAGCTTTCTTT. Complete variable domain (other parts from reference TRBV30 and TRBJ1-1): SQTIHQWPATLVQPVGSPLSLECTVEGTSNPNLYWYRQAAGRGLQLLFYSVGIGQISSEVPQNLSASRPQDRQFILSSKKLLLSDSGFYLCAWSVGRGTEAFFGQGTRLTVV.

This clone was observed once. The chain carries TRBV5-1 and TRBJ1-4; possibly TRBD1 for D (5 bases). This CDR3 comprises 15 residues. With 4 bases removed from V and 5 bases from J, the gap between germline ends came to 15 bases. Per the germline V gene, CDR1 is SGHRS and CDR2 is YFSETQ. CDR3 in amino acids: CASSLDGGSNEKLFF. The CDR3 DNA is TGCGCCAGCAGCCTGGATGGGGGGTCCAATGAAAAACTGTTTTTT.

The rearrangement links TRBV4-2 to TRBJ2-2; no clear D. This CDR3 is 14 amino acids long. Germline CDR1 reads LGHNA; CDR2 reads YNFKEQ. The V end was cut by 6 bases, the J end by 6 bases, with 14 bases between. CDR3 sequence reads: CASSQRPWSGELFF. The CDR3, as DNA: TGTGCCAGCAGTCAGAGGCCGTGGTCCGGGGAGCTGTTTTTT.

The chain employs TRBV2 and TRBJ1-1; D uncertain. Germline lookup yields CDR1 SNHLY and CDR2 FYNNEI. The length of the CDR3 is 15 residues. V dropped 7 bases and J dropped 0 bases, with 15 bases sitting between them. The DNA for the CDR3 is TGTGCCAGCATCGTGGCTGGCGGCGTGAACACTGAAGCTTTCTTT. Its translation: CASIVAGGVNTEAFF.